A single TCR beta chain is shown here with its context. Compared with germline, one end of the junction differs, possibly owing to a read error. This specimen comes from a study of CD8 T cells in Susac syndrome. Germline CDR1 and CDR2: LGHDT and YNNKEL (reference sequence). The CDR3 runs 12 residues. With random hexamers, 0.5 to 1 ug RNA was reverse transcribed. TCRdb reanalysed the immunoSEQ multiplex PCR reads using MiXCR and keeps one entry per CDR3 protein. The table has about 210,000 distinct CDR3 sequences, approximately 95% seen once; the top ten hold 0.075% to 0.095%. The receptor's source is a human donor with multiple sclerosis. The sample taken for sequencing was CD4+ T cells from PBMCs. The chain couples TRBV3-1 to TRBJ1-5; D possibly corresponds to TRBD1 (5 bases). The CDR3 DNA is TGTGCCAGCAGCCAAGGCCAAGGGACGTCTATTTTT. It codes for CASSQGQGTSIF.